A single sample is the source of the 27 T cell receptor beta chains below, sequenced in a study of molecular identifiers for immune sequencing clone quantification. TCRdb used MiXCR to reprocess the PCR reads, holding one entry per CDR3 protein. The data contain 250,000 to 350,000 distinct CDR3 sequences, about a fifth of them singletons. The sample taken for sequencing was naive CD8+ T cells from blood, with Jurkat cell RNA spiked in. Described subset: FACS-sorted CD8+CD4-CCR7+CD45RA+ naive T cells. The receptors come from a human donor in good health. Some libraries in this study had Jurkat cell RNA spiked in.

A note on this clonotype: With a much larger clone just one base away, this may be a read error. The DNA of the CDR3 is TGTGCCAGCAGCGCAAGTGGCAGCATAGATACGCAGTATTTT. Protein sequence: CASSASGSIDTQYF. This chain links TRBV5-2 with TRBJ2-3. TRBV5-2 is an annotated pseudogene. CDR3 length equals 14 residues.

This clonotype was counted ten times or more. The chain employs TRBV28 and TRBJ2-3, with D perhaps assigned TRBD1 or TRBD2 (5 bases each). Germline V lookup: CDR1 MDHEN, CDR2 SYDVKM. This CDR3 is built from 20 residues. V lost 4 bases, J lost 2 bases, and 28 bases lay in between. The CDR3 reads CASSSPTGTVSRLNTDTQYF. The DNA for the CDR3 is TGTGCCAGCAGTTCCCCTACCGGGACCGTGAGCCGATTAAACACAGATACGCAGTATTTT.

In its sample, this clonotype was seen a few times. The chain has TRBV19 and TRBJ1-5; TRBD1 aligns across 10 bases. The CDR3 covers 18 residues. The V and J ends lost 6 bases and 2 bases, in that order; junction bases with no gene match: 13. Germline V gene sequence: CDR1 LNHDA, CDR2 SQIVND (reference sequence). CDR3 coding DNA: TGTGCCAGTAGAATTACCCGGGACAGGGGCCCCGGCAATCAGCCCCAGCATTTT. It codes for CASRITRDRGPGNQPQHF.

This clonotype was seen many times. The chain has TRBV28 and TRBJ2-3; D gene ambiguous. CDR1 is MDHEN, CDR2 SYDVKM, per germline. V lost 3 bases to trimming and J lost 3 bases, with 7 bases between them. This CDR3 has 13 residues. CDR3 in amino acids: CASSFRPTDTQYF. CDR3 bases: TGTGCCAGCAGTTTTCGGCCAACAGATACGCAGTATTTT.

Concerning this clonotype itself: An end of the junction does not agree with germline; a read error may underlie this. J is TRBJ2-5 and V is TRBV11-2, with TRBD1 matching over 7 bases. Germline CDR1 and CDR2: SGHAT and FQNNGV. The CDR3 is 15 amino acids. The CDR3 sequence is CASSSPPTGAGTLYF. Here the CDR3 DNA reads TGTGCCAGCAGCTCACCGCCCACAGGGGCAGGGACCCTGTACTTC.

This clonotype was seen many times. V and J are TRBV7-2 and TRBJ2-3; D uncertain. CDR3 length: 15 amino acids. Trimming took off 2 bases at V and 1 base at J, with 10 bases between the two ends. From germline, CDR1 is SGHTA and CDR2 FQGNSA. The CDR3 nucleotides are TGTGCCAGCAGCTTAATTATAGGCCGCACAGATACGCAGTATTTT. Amino acid sequence: CASSLIIGRTDTQYF. The variable domain in full, completed from reference TRBV7-2 and TRBJ2-3, reads GAGVSQSPSNKVTEKGKDVELRCDPISGHTALYWYRQSLGQGLEFLIYFQGNSAPDKSGLPSDRFSAERTGGSVSTLTIQRTQQEDSAVYLCASSLIIGRTDTQYFGPGTRLTVL.

To note about this clonotype: One end of the junction does not line up with germline, which may come from a read error. V is TRBV5-3 and J is TRBJ2-3; the D is unclear. The DNA end lines up better with TRBJ1-5; the J call may be wrong. TRBV5-3 qualifies as an ORF whose function is uncertain. This CDR3 contains 15 residues. The CDR3 nucleotides read TGTGCCAGCAGCTTGTTGGTGGCTAGCACAGATACGCAGCATTTT. This gives the protein CASSLLVASTDTQHF.

The V call is TRBV29-1, the J call TRBJ2-3; 10 nucleotides agree with TRBD1. This CDR3 comprises 16 residues. Germline loops: CDR1 SQVTM, CDR2 ANQGSEA. Trimming took 7 bases from V and 4 from J; bases not matched to a gene: 14. CDR3 nucleotides: TGCAGCGGAGGGGTAGGGACAGGGGTCGCCGCAGATACGCAGTATTTT. Its protein is CSGGVGTGVAADTQYF.

The rearrangement joins TRBV27 to TRBJ2-7, with 8 bases aligning to TRBD1. The length of the CDR3 is 17 residues. Germline trimming cut 2 bases from V and 3 bases from J; bases unmatched to any gene: 12. CDR1 and CDR2 from the germline V gene are MNHEY and SMNVEV (reference sequence). CDR3 region: CASSLGGAGGLVYEQYF. The CDR3 coding sequence is TGTGCCAGCAGTTTAGGAGGGGCAGGGGGCCTGGTCTACGAGCAGTACTTC.

Notes on this clonotype: One base away lies a much larger clone, so this may be a sequencing read error. V gene TRBV6-4 combines with J gene TRBJ1-1; 7 bases fit TRBD1. The CDR3 is 13 amino acids. Germline V CDR1 and CDR2: MRHNA, SNTAGT. With 10 bases clipped from V and 5 bases from J, the junction kept 10 bases outside the gene matches. The CDR3 DNA reads TGTGCCATCGATGACAGGGAGTGGACTGAAGCTTTCTTT. This encodes CAIDDREWTEAFF.

This clonotype was counted between two and nine times. The chain is built from TRBV11-2 and TRBJ2-3, with D unclear. The germline V gene encodes CDR1 SGHAT and CDR2 FQNNGV. This CDR3 contains 17 residues. V was clipped by 3 bases and J by 5 bases, with 21 bases between them. Here the CDR3 reads CASSFLPSAMAGDTQYF. The CDR3 DNA follows: TGTGCCAGCAGCTTCCTACCAAGCGCCATGGCTGGAGATACGCAGTATTTT.

A single count supports this clonotype. The CDR3 DNA reads TGTGCTAGTGGTTTGCCAAAGTCGAGTTCCCGGGACAGGGTCAATCAGCCCCAGCATTTT. Protein product: CASGLPKSSSRDRVNQPQHF. This chain joins TRBV12-5 and TRBJ1-5; TRBD1 matches 9 bases. From germline, CDR1 is LGHNT and CDR2 FRNRAP. This CDR3 is built from 20 residues. With V trimmed by 2 bases and J by 3 bases, 17 bases remained unmatched.

This clonotype occurred many times. This sequence joins TRBV6-2 or TRBV6-3 and TRBJ1-5, with no clear D. This CDR3 has 17 amino acids. V lost 0 bases and J 3 bases, leaving 15 bases between the germline ends. The germline CDR1 and CDR2 sequences are MNHEY and SVGEGT. The CDR3 nucleotides are TGTGCCAGCAGTTACTCGAGGCAGGCTGGCCTCAATCAGCCCCAGCATTTT. This sequence encodes CASSYSRQAGLNQPQHF.

This clonotype was counted a few times. CDR3 DNA sequence: TGCAGCGCCTACCCAACGACGACAGAACAGGGATTGAAGTATGGCTACACCTTC. This translates into CSAYPTTTEQGLKYGYTF. The chain combines TRBV29-1 with TRBJ1-2, with D tentatively TRBD1 (6 bases). CDR3 length: 18 residues. V lost 7 bases and J 5 bases, leaving 32 bases between the germline ends. The germline V gene encodes CDR1 SQVTM and CDR2 ANQGSEA. Together with reference TRBV29-1 and TRBJ1-2, the CDR3 gives the full variable domain: SAVISQKPSRDICQRGTSLTIQCQVDSQVTMMFWYRQQPGQSLTLIATANQGSEATYESGFVIDKFPISRPNLTFSTLTVSNMSPEDSSIYLCSAYPTTTEQGLKYGYTFGSGTRLTVV.

This clonotype has a count of ten or more. The chain joins TRBV21-1 to TRBJ2-7; the table's D call of TRBD1 was not tested on the DNA. TRBV21-1 is tagged as a pseudogene. This CDR3 has 14 residues. The CDR3 DNA is TGTGCCAGCCGCCCCAGGACTAGGACCCACGAGCAGTACTTC. Encoded protein: CASRPRTRTHEQYF.

This clonotype appeared many times. CDR3 in amino acids: CASSQDLAAGGPVTEAFF. DNA of the CDR3: TGCGCCAGCAGCCAAGATCTTGCGGCAGGGGGCCCGGTGACTGAAGCTTTCTTT. The chain employs TRBV4-3 and TRBJ1-1; 8 bases align to TRBD1. V was clipped by 0 bases and J by 5 bases; unmatched bases: 14. The germline V gene has CDR1 LGHNA and CDR2 YSLEER. The CDR3 sequence is 18 residues long.

This chain uses TRBV19 with TRBJ1-1; D not certain. V was clipped by 4 bases and J by 1 base, with 19 bases between them. This CDR3 comprises 17 residues. From germline, CDR1 is LNHDA and CDR2 SQIVND (reference sequence). The CDR3: CASSTRTFQSGNTEAFF. In DNA form, the CDR3 reads TGTGCCAGTAGTACTCGGACCTTCCAGTCGGGGAACACTGAAGCTTTCTTT.

Concerning this clonotype itself: A much larger clone is a single base away; this may be a read error. V gene TRBV29-1 combines with J gene TRBJ2-1, with D unclear. This CDR3 region has 15 residues. Germline V gene lookup returns CDR1 SQVTM and CDR2 ANQGSEA. The CDR3 DNA is TGCGGCGTTCAATACCCAAGGCTCTCTTACAATGAGCAGTTCTTC. Protein: CGVQYPRLSYNEQFF.

This clonotype was counted at least ten times. The V call is TRBV12-3 or TRBV12-4, the J call TRBJ1-5, with D perhaps TRBD1 (5 bases). V was clipped by 3 bases and J by 6 bases, with 15 bases between them. This CDR3 has 15 residues. CDR3 amino acids: CASSLMWGNGQPQHF. The CDR3 DNA sequence: TGTGCCAGCAGTTTGATGTGGGGGAACGGTCAGCCCCAGCATTTT.

This clonotype showed up just a few times. This sequence joins TRBV9 and TRBJ2-3, with D perhaps assigned TRBD1 or TRBD2 (6 bases each). Germline lookup yields CDR1 SGDLS and CDR2 YYNGEE. V lost 0 bases, J lost 0 bases, and 11 bases lay in between. CDR3 size: 16 residues. DNA for the CDR3: TGTGCCAGCAGCGTAGGACTAGGGGGAAGCACAGATACGCAGTATTTT. Amino acids: CASSVGLGGSTDTQYF.

This clonotype was recorded many times. This chain joins TRBV11-2 and TRBJ1-3, with 9 bases fitting TRBD1. V lost 5 bases, J lost 1 base, and 15 bases stayed unmatched. The CDR3 covers 19 residues. Per the germline V gene, CDR1 is SGHAT and CDR2 is FQNNGV. DNA of the CDR3: TGTGCCAGCAGCCCCAGTCCCGGGACAGGGAGGGATTCTGGAAACACCATATATTTT. This translates into CASSPSPGTGRDSGNTIYF.

Note on this clonotype: One base away lies a much larger clone, so this may be a sequencing read error. V and J are TRBV7-9 and TRBJ1-2; 7 positions match TRBD1. The germline CDR1 and CDR2 sequences are SEHNR and FQNEAQ (reference sequence). V shed 7 bases and J 4 bases; nucleotides not matched to a gene: 12. The CDR3 spans 15 residues. CDR3 protein: CASTLIQGGGYGYTF. The CDR3 DNA sequence: TGTGCCAGCACCCTCATTCAGGGGGGGGGCTATGGCTACACCTTC.

In this sample, this clonotype turned up many times. This chain connects TRBV4-2 to TRBJ2-2; D not resolved. The CDR3 contains 12 residues. The germline V and J ends were trimmed by 4 bases and 6 bases, with 6 bases remaining between them. The germline V gene encodes CDR1 LGHNA and CDR2 YNFKEQ. The CDR3 region has the DNA TGTGCCAGCAGCCGTGATGCCGGGGAGCTGTTTTTT. Its protein product is CASSRDAGELFF.

In this sample, this clonotype turned up many times. The V gene is TRBV5-4, the J gene TRBJ1-3; 7 nucleotides line up with TRBD1. This CDR3 is 15 amino acids long. The J segment lost 4 bases and the V segment lost 4 bases, leaving 8 bases of the junction unmatched. Germline V gene sequence: CDR1 SGHNT, CDR2 YYREEE (reference sequence). The CDR3 coding sequence is TGTGCCAGCAGCCTCCGAGGGGGCGCAGGAAACACCATATATTTT. This encodes CASSLRGGAGNTIYF. Together with reference TRBV5-4 and TRBJ1-3, the CDR3 gives the full variable domain: ETGVTQSPTHLIKTRGQQVTLRCSSQSGHNTVSWYQQALGQGPQFIFQYYREEENGRGNFPPRFSGLQFPNYSSELNVNALELDDSALYLCASSLRGGAGNTIYFGEGSWLTVV.

This clonotype was picked up many times. This sequence joins TRBV19 and TRBJ1-1; 8 bases line up with TRBD1. Germline V lookup: CDR1 LNHDA, CDR2 SQIVND (reference sequence). The CDR3 length is 14 residues. V dropped 7 bases and J dropped 1; count of bases not matched to a gene: 5. Written as DNA, the CDR3 is TGTGCCAGTACCATGACAGGGGCGAACACTGAAGCTTTCTTT. Its protein product is CASTMTGANTEAFF.

This sequence joins TRBV7-2 and TRBJ1-1, with D possibly matching TRBD1 (6 bases). Trimming removed 11 bases from V and 1 base from J, with 11 bases in between. This CDR3 has 12 amino acids. Germline CDR1 SGHTA, CDR2 FQGNSA. The CDR3 sequence is CAPGGQNTEAFF. The CDR3 DNA is TGTGCCCCGGGGGGGCAGAACACTGAAGCTTTCTTT.

This clonotype was seen ten or more times. Here the CDR3 reads CASSQGSGRGQETQYF. DNA for the CDR3: TGCGCCAGCAGCCAAGGTAGCGGGAGGGGGCAAGAGACCCAGTACTTC. The genes are TRBV4-3 and TRBJ2-5; 11 bases map to TRBD2. V shed 1 base, J shed 2 bases, and the junction held 3 bases outside the gene matches. The CDR3 sequence is 16 residues long. Germline V gene sequence: CDR1 LGHNA, CDR2 YSLEER.